One sample yielded the 18 T cell receptor beta chains listed below, sequenced in a study of T-cell memory formation after mild COVID-19. TCRdb re-called the 5' RACE reads with MiXCR, one entry per CDR3 protein. The table lists about 250,000 distinct CDR3 sequences, roughly 14% of them singletons. Sequenced material: PBMCs or a T cell subset sorted from them (not recorded which). These receptors originate from an adult woman who had mild COVID-19 (a few samples of this study predate the infection). Cell type and time point are not known.

This chain links TRBV9 with TRBJ2-4; 9 bases match TRBD1. This CDR3 contains 14 residues. CDR1 is SGDLS and CDR2 is YYNGEE in the germline V gene. J lost 7 bases, V lost 4 bases, and 6 bases had no gene match. The CDR3: CASSLRTGVNIQYF. Written as DNA, the CDR3 is TGTGCCAGCAGCCTACGGACAGGGGTGAACATTCAGTACTTC.

This clonotype was observed at least ten times. The J gene is TRBJ1-2, the V gene TRBV10-3; D might be TRBD1 (5 bases). V shed 8 bases and J shed 2 bases, with 18 bases lying between them. The CDR3 is 15 residues long. Germline CDR1 and CDR2: ENHRY and SYGVKD. CDR3 coding DNA: TGTGCCATCTCCGGGGGGAACAGAAACAACTATGGCTACACCTTC. Residues: CAISGGNRNNYGYTF.

This clonotype occurred a few times. V gene TRBV29-1 combines with J gene TRBJ2-1, with 12 bases fitting TRBD2. V lost 4 bases and J lost 4; bases outside the gene matches: 8. Germline V gene data show CDR1 as SQVTM and CDR2 as ANQGSEA. The CDR3 totals 16 residues. The CDR3 DNA reads TGCAGCGTTGGCCGGACTAGCGGGACGCTTTACAATGAGCAGTTCTTC. Protein product: CSVGRTSGTLYNEQFF.

This clonotype occurred a few times. The V call is TRBV20-1, the J call TRBJ2-1; TRBD2 matches at 12 bases. The trim removed 5 bases at V and 7 bases at J, leaving 9 bases unmatched. The CDR3 extends over 15 amino acids. Per the germline V gene, CDR1 is DFQATT and CDR2 is SNEGSKA (reference sequence). CDR3 DNA sequence: TGCAGTGCTCTTTCAGGACTAGCGGGGAGGAATGAGCAGTTCTTC. Protein product: CSALSGLAGRNEQFF.

A few counts support this clonotype. This chain uses TRBV18 with TRBJ2-5; D may be TRBD2 (5 bases). The germline V gene encodes CDR1 KGHSH and CDR2 LQKENI. Between the trimmed V and J ends, which lost 4 bases and 4 bases, there was a span of 16 bases. The CDR3 is 15 amino acids. The chain's CDR3 is CASSRREAEIETQYF. CDR3 nucleotide sequence: TGTGCCAGCTCACGCCGAGAAGCGGAGATAGAGACCCAGTACTTC.

The chain has TRBV5-1 and TRBJ2-1; D may correspond to TRBD1 or TRBD2 (6 bases each). V gave up 7 bases and J gave up 7 bases, with 15 bases separating them. Germline lookup yields CDR1 SGHRS and CDR2 YFSETQ. The CDR3 is 13 amino acids. This chain's CDR3 is CASAQGRQNEQFF. CDR3 nucleotides: TGCGCCAGCGCCCAGGGGAGGCAAAATGAGCAGTTCTTC.

The chain couples TRBV7-2 to TRBJ2-7, with D possibly TRBD2 on 7 matching bases. V was pared by 2 bases and J by 4 bases, with 15 bases between. Germline CDR1 and CDR2: SGHTA and FQGNSA. The CDR3 is 15 residues long. CDR3 nucleotide sequence: TGTGCCAGCAGCTTAAGAGGGGGGGCCGAATACGAGCAGTACTTC. Its translation is CASSLRGGAEYEQYF.

This sequence joins TRBV5-5 and TRBJ1-1, with 7 bases fitting TRBD1. From germline, CDR1 is SGHKS and CDR2 YYEKEE (reference sequence). CDR3 length: 16 amino acids. Trimming cost V 2 bases and J 0 bases; bases outside gene matches: 7. Here the CDR3 DNA reads TGTGCCAGCAGCTTCCAGACAGGGAACATGAACACTGAAGCTTTCTTT. Translated, it gives CASSFQTGNMNTEAFF.

The CDR3 DNA sequence: TGCAGTGTTCCTTTTAGGGTAGATACGCAGTATTTT. Translating gives CSVPFRVDTQYF. This chain uses TRBV20-1 with TRBJ2-3; unclear D gene. Germline loops: CDR1 DFQATT, CDR2 SNEGSKA (reference sequence). This CDR3 has 12 residues. The germline V and J ends were trimmed by 7 bases and 5 bases, with 13 bases remaining between them.

The sample holds a few counts of this clonotype. V gene TRBV4-3 combines with J gene TRBJ2-1; D possibly uses TRBD1 or TRBD2 (5 bases each). V lost 0 bases and J lost 4, with 16 bases in between. Germline CDR1 is LGHNA and CDR2 is YSLEER. The CDR3 sequence is 17 residues long. Here the CDR3 DNA reads TGCGCCAGCAGCCAAGAGGGGCGACTGGGCGGGTACAATGAGCAGTTCTTC. Protein product: CASSQEGRLGGYNEQFF.

This rearrangement joins TRBV12-3 or TRBV12-4 to TRBJ2-7; D might be TRBD1 (5 bases). The CDR3 sequence is 16 residues long. V gave up 5 bases and J gave up 6 bases, with 23 bases separating them. In DNA form, the CDR3 reads TGTGCCAGCAGTCCCATCGGGCCGGCAGGGTTCGGCGAGCAGTACTTC. Residues: CASSPIGPAGFGEQYF.

This clonotype turned up a few times. The chain recombines TRBV20-1 with TRBJ1-3; no clear D gene. The germline V gene encodes CDR1 DFQATT and CDR2 SNEGSKA (reference sequence). The CDR3 is made up of 11 amino acids. V lost 3 bases and J 3 bases, leaving 3 bases between the germline ends. The CDR3 loop reads CSASFGNTIYF. In DNA form, the CDR3 reads TGCAGTGCTAGTTTTGGAAACACCATATATTTT.

This clonotype was detected a few times. The chain is built from TRBV6-1 and TRBJ2-7; D not resolved. Trimming took 1 base from V and 2 from J, leaving 15 bases between them. Germline CDR1 reads MNHNS; CDR2 reads SASEGT. CDR3 length equals 16 residues. The CDR3 here is CASSEVGSLLPYEQYF. The CDR3 DNA reads TGTGCCAGCAGTGAAGTAGGCTCACTCCTGCCCTACGAGCAGTACTTC.

The V gene is TRBV20-1, the J gene TRBJ1-2; the D is unclear. This CDR3 region has 13 residues. Between the trimmed V and J ends, which lost 3 bases and 5 bases, there was a span of 13 bases. Per the germline V gene, CDR1 is DFQATT and CDR2 is SNEGSKA (reference sequence). This CDR3 is CSARRTEDYGYTF. CDR3 in DNA: TGCAGTGCTAGGCGGACTGAGGATTATGGCTACACCTTC.

This clonotype was counted at least ten times. The rearrangement joins TRBV25-1 to TRBJ1-2; unclear D gene. This CDR3 spans 12 amino acids. Between the trimmed V and J ends, which lost 1 base and 6 bases, there was a span of 6 bases. Germline CDR1 MGHDK, CDR2 SYGVNS. The CDR3 reads CASSEFFDGYTF. In DNA, the CDR3 is TGTGCCAGCAGTGAATTTTTTGATGGCTACACCTTC.

The gene calls are TRBV20-1 and TRBJ1-1; unclear D gene. With 3 bases removed from V and 3 bases from J, the gap between germline ends came to 14 bases. The CDR3 runs 14 residues. Germline loops: CDR1 DFQATT, CDR2 SNEGSKA (reference sequence). The CDR3: CSASASPGDTEAFF. The CDR3 nucleotides are TGCAGTGCTAGTGCATCCCCCGGGGACACTGAAGCTTTCTTT.

This clonotype has at least ten counts. The chain recombines TRBV30 with TRBJ2-1, with unresolved D. The length of the CDR3 is 13 residues. Germline V gene lookup returns CDR1 GTSNPN and CDR2 SVGIG (reference sequence). The V end was cut by 3 bases, the J end by 1 base, with 7 bases between. CDR3 residues: CAWRGRSYNEQFF. The CDR3 DNA follows: TGTGCCTGGAGGGGTAGATCCTACAATGAGCAGTTCTTC.

V is TRBV25-1 and J is TRBJ2-2; the D is unclear. The CDR3 is 12 amino acids. Germline assignment: CDR1 MGHDK and CDR2 SYGVNS. V shed 8 bases and J shed 7 bases, with 11 bases lying between them. CDR3 protein: CASQATHGELFF. In DNA form, the CDR3 reads TGTGCCAGCCAGGCTACTCACGGGGAGCTGTTTTTT.